This T cell receptor beta chain was observed in a study of long-term antiretroviral therapy in people with HIV. The study's findings and limits: When set beside controls, HIV repertoires had CDR3 length ranges that were narrower.

Germline V gene lookup returns CDR1 SGHVS and CDR2 FNYEAQ. The CDR3 sequence is 13 residues long. Trimming pared 5 bases from V and 0 bases from J, leaving 7 bases between. As concerns this clone: Its antigen is currently unknown.

Survey level was the resolution at which the v3.0 immunoSEQ assay ran. Sequencing aimed to cover about 40,000-55,000 T-cell genomes per sample. This table comes from immunoSEQ multiplex PCR, and its TCRdb copy is limited to in-frame clones, with some not included. The data contain 20,000 to 30,000 clones, 85% to 90% of them singletons. The sequencing used unsorted PBMCs, collected around 4.6 years after starting antiretroviral therapy. The TCR comes from a man aged 25-45 years with HIV. V usage is TRBV7-6 and J usage is TRBJ2-5; D is possibly TRBD1 (5 bases). CDR3 loop: CASSPGYQETQYF. For the CDR3, the DNA is TGTGCCAGCAGCCCAGGGTACCAAGAGACCCAGTACTTC.